Described below is a single TCR beta chain sequence and its context. The sample belongs to a study of regulatory T cells in long-lasting Graves disease. Time point here: newly diagnosed GD, antithyroid drugs for less than 3 months. The TCR library was made from RNA extracted from PBMCs. Building the TCR beta libraries relied on iRepertoire HTBI primers, and CDR3 regions underwent Arm-PCR. TCRdb reprocessed the multiplex PCR reads via MiXCR and lists one record per CDR3 protein. The sample lists hundreds of thousands of distinct CDR3 sequences; about 15% were seen once. Trimming cost V 2 bases and J 4 bases, with 11 bases left between them. Per germline, CDR1 MNHEY and CDR2 SVGAGI. This CDR3 has 14 amino acids. These data were likewise used in another study, on T cells in Graves' hyperthyroidism and ophthalmopathy.

The source was peripheral blood mononuclear cells (PBMCs), collected at new diagnosis, from a patient treated with antithyroid drugs. This TCR came from a woman in her forties with Graves disease. The V gene is TRBV6-5, the J gene TRBJ2-5; D gene ambiguous. The DNA of the CDR3 is TGTGCCAGCAGTTACGGCCTAGTAACAGAGACCCAGTACTTC. Amino acid sequence: CASSYGLVTETQYF.